The following is a T cell receptor (beta chain) sequence with its context. In its sample, this clonotype was seen many times. Its antigen target is currently unknown. The input lacks base qualities; no much larger clone sits a single base away. V loses 5 bases, J loses 0 bases, and the germline ends lie 20 bases apart. CDR1 and CDR2 were assigned from the germline V gene as MDHEN and SYDVKM. The CDR3 covers 17 residues, taking in both the cysteine and the phenylalanine. Left in the record is the CDR3 DNA by itself, 51 bases read in frame from the first base. A patient counted as having stable Graves' hyperthyroidism if no progression to ophthalmopathy occurred over 18 months of follow-up. Hyperthyroidism patients were newly diagnosed, had a disease duration of under 2 months, and were aged 18 to 65 years. Patients with uncontrolled infections, other autoimmune diseases, pregnancy or lactation were excluded. Diagnoses were established on the basis of clinical symptoms, serum thyroxine and TRAb, thyroid ultrasound, and orbital computed tomography. PBMCs were separated from approximately 10 ml of fresh peripheral blood using Ficoll-Paque density gradient centrifugation. Total RNA was extracted using Trizol reagent, and RNA quality was assessed on an Agilent 2100 Bioanalyzer.

Amplification of TCR beta CDR3 regions was carried out from RNA transcripts. For the first round of RT-PCR on the TCR CDR3, the HTBI primer set was used together with the Qiagen OneStep RT-PCR kit. Libraries were constructed in a second round of multiplex PCR, after which size selection and purification were performed. Paired-end sequencing of the libraries was performed with 100 bp reads on an Illumina HiSeq2000. The authors' pipeline ran thus. SOAPnuke was used to process the raw data, throwing out any read that contained adapters or uncalled bases, had a mean Phred below 15, or lacked an exact constant-primer or identifier match. COPE v1.2.5 was used to merge the high-quality paired reads, and each unique nucleotide sequence was defined as a clonotype. Clonotypes were aligned to IMGT TRBV, TRBD and TRBJ reference segments using MiTCR v1.1. The analysis included only V-J combinations with a frequency above 0.0001, which together covered about 99% of the repertoires. A TCS score was defined as the ratio of F50 (clonal expansion) to E x V (chaos), with BLOSUM62-based TCRdist applied between CDR3 peptides within each V-J. Welch's t-statistics and random forest reduced roughly 540 V-J features to about 12, which were used in a naive Bayes classifier (R e1071). TCRdb handled the public reads itself, with Q25 trimming in fastp and clone calling in MiXCR, and kept productive beta chains. Every distinct CDR3 protein forms one entry, paired with its most common genes and DNA. Clone size and V and J calls follow TCRdb, not the original study. The sample table holds hundreds of thousands of distinct CDR3 sequences, of which roughly 25% were seen once. Of the sample, around 70% falls within the top ten clones.

These data originate in a study of T cells in Graves' hyperthyroidism and ophthalmopathy (dated by TCRdb to between 2018 and 2021). For the wider study: Peripheral blood was collected at initial diagnosis, before any treatment. A discovery cohort of about 96 patients, approximately 45 with Graves' ophthalmopathy and fewer than 65 with stable Graves' hyperthyroidism, was used to find distinguishing TCR V-J signatures. Whether ophthalmopathy could be predicted prospectively was tested in an independent validation cohort made up of roughly 19 hyperthyroidism patients plus 17 patients who later progressed to ophthalmopathy. The 90 to 100 discovery patients were randomly divided into training and test sets at a 7:3 ratio. In six Graves' hyperthyroidism patients, the study also compared T-cell repertoires from thyroid tissue with T-cell repertoires from blood. After sampling, hyperthyroidism patients received methimazole starting at 30 mg daily, and ophthalmopathy patients received high-dose intravenous methylprednisolone. According to the paper, TCR Vbeta CDR3 sequencing was carried out on some 130 peripheral blood samples, which came from fewer than 50 ophthalmopathy, fewer than 80 hyperthyroidism and some 17 progressor patients. Overall study results and their limits: A model built on a 13 V-J signature distinguished ophthalmopathy from stable hyperthyroidism, reaching 87.88% sensitivity and under 84% specificity in cross-validation and 80%/75% in testing. During validation, the model predicted progression to ophthalmopathy a median of approximately 6.5 months ahead of onset, with roughly 65% sensitivity and less than 85% specificity. Sample size was not statistically predetermined, and blinding of investigators to group allocation was not performed. Most expanded thyroid clonotypes (frequency above 0.001) were also found in blood, which suggests that blood repertoires may mirror thyroid immune responses.

The sequence derives from a man in his fifties or sixties with Graves' hyperthyroidism. Sequenced sample: blood. The sequence links TRBV28 to TRBJ2-7; the D region possibly corresponds to TRBD2 (5 bases align). The encoded CDR3 is CASSHKFRTVYSYEQYF. The nucleotide sequence is given as TGTGCCAGCAGTCACAAATTTCGGACTGTGTACTCCTACGAGCAGTACTTC.